This T cell receptor (beta chain) came from a study of metastatic and nonmetastatic thyroid tumors (dated by TCRdb to the early 2020s). For the study in its entirety: The researchers compared repertoires between peripheral blood samples and tumor or nodule tissue samples from patients with malignant or benign thyroid disease. The investigation overall reported the following: In both blood and tumor samples, TCR beta diversity was reported to be significantly higher in malignant tumors than in benign nodules.

To prepare the library, PCR was applied. Data came from an Illumina HiSeq 4000. The TCR beta-chain CDR3 region of each patient was profiled by high-throughput sequencing. The original methods were these. CDR3 differences across clinicopathological groups were used to build a classifier for discriminating distant-metastatic papillary thyroid cancer patients. Repertoire diversity was assessed with the Shannon index, and tumor-blood repertoire similarity with the Morisita-Horn index. The public reads were reanalyzed by TCRdb: fastp trimming at Q25, MiXCR alignment, in-frame beta chains only. TCRdb, not the authors, supplied the V and J calls. The table for this sample lists approximately 22,000 clones; about 16% of them were counted only once. The ten largest clones add up to under 11% of the sample. No treatment had been received by any patient before thyroid surgery. Patient clinical samples collected from about 2011 to 2018 were retrospectively analysed using T-cell receptor beta sequencing.

This clone appeared many times. What this receptor recognizes is not known. This may come from a read error, since a much larger clone is one base off. The junction shows trimming of 2 bases on V and 6 bases on J, plus 14 bases between the germline ends. The CDR3, cysteine through phenylalanine, is 14 amino acids long. Solely the CDR3 DNA is kept, with 42 bases framed from the first base. The germline V gene specifies SNHLY as CDR1 and FYNNEI as CDR2. The material sequenced was tumor tissue. The V and J genes are TRBV2 and TRBJ2-7; perhaps TRBD1 is the D gene, with 8 bases matching. The TCR originated in a female donor with papillary thyroid cancer or a benign thyroid nodule (not recorded which). Some clones in this sample may be carry-over from other donors' samples. The nucleotides are TGTGCCAGCAGTGAACAAACAGGGGGGGTCGAGCAGTACTTC. This gives the protein CASSEQTGGVEQYF. When the CDR3 is completed using the reference TRBV2 and TRBJ2-7 genes on either side, the full variable domain is EPEVTQTPSHQVTQMGQEVILRCVPISNHLYFYWYRQILGQKVEFLVSFYNNEISEKSEIFDDQFSVERPDGSNFTLKIRSTKLEDSAMYFCASSEQTGGVEQYFGPGTRLTVT.